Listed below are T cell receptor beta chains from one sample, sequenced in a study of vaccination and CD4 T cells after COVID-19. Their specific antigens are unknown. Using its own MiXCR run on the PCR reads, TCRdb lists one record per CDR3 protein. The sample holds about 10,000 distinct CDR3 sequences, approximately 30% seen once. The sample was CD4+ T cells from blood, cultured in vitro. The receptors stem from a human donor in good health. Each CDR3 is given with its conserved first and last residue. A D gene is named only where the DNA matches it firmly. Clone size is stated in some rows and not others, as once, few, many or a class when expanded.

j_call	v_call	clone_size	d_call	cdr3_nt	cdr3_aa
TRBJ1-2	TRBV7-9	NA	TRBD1	TGTGCCAGCAGCGTCGGACAGGGGCGGGACTATGGCTACACCTTC	CASSVGQGRDYGYTF
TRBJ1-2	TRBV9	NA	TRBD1	TGTGCCAGCAGCGTAGCTGGGACAGGGGGCCTCGGCTACACCTTC	CASSVAGTGGLGYTF
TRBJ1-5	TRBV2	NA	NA	TGTGCCAGCAACTTCGACTCTAGCAATCAGCCCCAGCATTTT	CASNFDSSNQPQHF
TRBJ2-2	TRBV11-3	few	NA	TGTGCCAGCAGCATTACCGGGGAGCTGTTTTTT	CASSITGELFF
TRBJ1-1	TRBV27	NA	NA	TGTGCCAGCAGTTTATCTTCAGTAGGGACTGAAGCTTTCTTT	CASSLSSVGTEAFF
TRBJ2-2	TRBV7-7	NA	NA	TGTGCTAGCAGCTTAGGAGGGATCGGGGAGCTGTTTTTT	CASSLGGIGELFF
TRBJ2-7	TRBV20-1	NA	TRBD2	TGCAGTGCTGGGACTAGCGGGAGGGCGTCCTACGAGCAGTACTTC	CSAGTSGRASYEQYF
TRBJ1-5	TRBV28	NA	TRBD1	TGTGCCAACCAGGGGGCTGGCAATCAGCCCCAGCATTTT	CANQGAGNQPQHF
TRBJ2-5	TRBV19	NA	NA	TGTGCCAGTAGTATTGGGGGCGGTGAGACCCAGTACTTC	CASSIGGGETQYF
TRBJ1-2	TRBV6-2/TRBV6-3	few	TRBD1	TGTGCCAGCAGTTACGCGGGACAGAACTATGGCTACACCTTC	CASSYAGQNYGYTF
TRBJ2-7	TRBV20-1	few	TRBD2	TGCAGTGCTAATATAGCGGGGATTTACGAGCAGTACTTC	CSANIAGIYEQYF
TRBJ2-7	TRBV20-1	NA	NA	TGCAGTGCTGCCCCTCTCCCCTACGAGCAGTACTTC	CSAAPLPYEQYF
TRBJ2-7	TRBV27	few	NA	TGTGCCAGCAGTTTCACCGTCTCCTACGAGCAGTACTTC	CASSFTVSYEQYF
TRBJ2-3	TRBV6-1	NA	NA	TGTGCCAGCAGTGCGAGCACAGATACGCAGTATTTT	CASSASTDTQYF
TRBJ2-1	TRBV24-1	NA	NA	TGTGCCACCAGTGATTCCGGGGGCTCCTACAATGAGCAGTTCTTC	CATSDSGGSYNEQFF
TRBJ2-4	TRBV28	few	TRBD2	TGTGCCAGCAGTCCGGGACTAGCGGTACTAGCCAAAAACATTCAGTACTTC	CASSPGLAVLAKNIQYF
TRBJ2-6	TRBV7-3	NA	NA	TGTGCCAGCAGCTTAACGAGAGACTCTGGGGCCAACGTCCTGACTTTC	CASSLTRDSGANVLTF
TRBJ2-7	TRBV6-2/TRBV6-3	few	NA	TGTGCCAGCAGCGTCCTCTACGAGCAGTACTTC	CASSVLYEQYF
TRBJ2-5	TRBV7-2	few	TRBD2	TGTGCCAGCAGCTCATCTAGCGGGAGTTTCGGAGAGACCCAGTACTTC	CASSSSSGSFGETQYF
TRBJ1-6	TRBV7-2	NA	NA	TGTGCCAGCATCACGGACAGAAATAATTCACCCCTCCACTTT	CASITDRNNSPLHF
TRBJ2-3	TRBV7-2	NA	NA	TGTGCCAGCAGCTCCGTTAGCTTGTACGGGGGAGATACGCAGTATTTT	CASSSVSLYGGDTQYF
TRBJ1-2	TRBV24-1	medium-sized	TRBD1	TGTGCCACCAGTGACCCTGACCCAAGACAGGGGCGGGGCTACACCTTC	CATSDPDPRQGRGYTF